Listed below are T cell receptor beta chains from one sample, sequenced in a study of CD8+ T cells in alopecia areata. Sequencing used immunoSEQ multiplex PCR; TCRdb keeps in-frame clones, though not all of them. The table has 100,000 or so clones, about 61% seen once. The sequences come from CD8+ T cells sorted from blood, collected at roughly week 58, from a patient treated with tofacitinib. These receptors all come from a human donor with alopecia areata. Both conserved end residues are part of each CDR3. The D gene is left open where the match is weak. Expanded clones are given a class, and other clones once, few, many or no size at all.

v_call: TRBV6-1
d_call: NA
j_call: TRBJ2-5
clone_size: NA
cdr3_nt: TGTGCCAGCAGTGAGGGGGAGAGGGAGACCCAGTACTTC
cdr3_aa: CASSEGERETQYF

v_call: TRBV5-6
d_call: NA
j_call: TRBJ2-7
clone_size: NA
cdr3_nt: TGTGCCAGCAGCTTGATGGATTACGAGCAGTACTTC
cdr3_aa: CASSLMDYEQYF

v_call: TRBV19
d_call: NA
j_call: TRBJ2-7
clone_size: NA
cdr3_nt: TGTGCCAGTAGTGCCCGGCAGGAAGGCCCCTACGAGCAGTACTTC
cdr3_aa: CASSARQEGPYEQYF

v_call: TRBV29-1
d_call: NA
j_call: TRBJ2-7
clone_size: few
cdr3_nt: TGCAGCGTTGAAGTGGATACCTACGAGCAGTACTTC
cdr3_aa: CSVEVDTYEQYF

v_call: TRBV10-3
d_call: NA
j_call: TRBJ2-3
clone_size: NA
cdr3_nt: TGTGCCATCAGTGGATACAAGATTACAGATACGCAGTATTTT
cdr3_aa: CAISGYKITDTQYF

v_call: TRBV29-1
d_call: NA
j_call: TRBJ1-2
clone_size: few
cdr3_nt: TGCAGCGAGAGAGACCCGAGGGGTTATGGCTACACCTTC
cdr3_aa: CSERDPRGYGYTF

v_call: TRBV15
d_call: NA
j_call: TRBJ2-2
clone_size: NA
cdr3_nt: TGTGCCACCAGCAGAGGAGCCGGGGAGCTGTTTTTT
cdr3_aa: CATSRGAGELFF

v_call: TRBV9
d_call: NA
j_call: TRBJ1-4
clone_size: NA
cdr3_nt: TGTGCCAGCAGCGGAGACAGTGAAAAACTGTTTTTT
cdr3_aa: CASSGDSEKLFF

v_call: TRBV7-9
d_call: NA
j_call: TRBJ2-1
clone_size: few
cdr3_nt: TGTGCCAGCAGCTTTAGCTGGGAGCAGTTCTTC
cdr3_aa: CASSFSWEQFF

v_call: TRBV15
d_call: TRBD1
j_call: TRBJ1-2
clone_size: NA
cdr3_nt: TGTGCCACCAGCAGAGTATTTGGGACAGGGGAGAACTATGGCTACACCTTC
cdr3_aa: CATSRVFGTGENYGYTF

v_call: TRBV29-1
d_call: NA
j_call: TRBJ1-2
clone_size: NA
cdr3_nt: TGCAGCGTTGAAGAAGCTGGGGGCGGTGGGTATGGCTACACCTTC
cdr3_aa: CSVEEAGGGGYGYTF

v_call: TRBV11-2
d_call: NA
j_call: TRBJ2-3
clone_size: NA
cdr3_nt: TGTGCCAGCAGCTTAGGAGGTGGGGCGGATACGCAGTATTTT
cdr3_aa: CASSLGGGADTQYF

v_call: TRBV7-8
d_call: TRBD1
j_call: TRBJ2-3
clone_size: many
cdr3_nt: TGTGCCAGCAGCCGAAAATTAACAGGGGTCATCATGGATACGCAGTATTTT
cdr3_aa: CASSRKLTGVIMDTQYF

v_call: TRBV7-9
d_call: NA
j_call: TRBJ1-2
clone_size: NA
cdr3_nt: TGTGCCAGCAGCGACGGGGCTAACTATGGCTACACCTTC
cdr3_aa: CASSDGANYGYTF

v_call: TRBV7-9
d_call: NA
j_call: TRBJ1-4
clone_size: few
cdr3_nt: TGTGCCAGCAGCGCGGCTGTTGGGAGAAAACTGTTTTTT
cdr3_aa: CASSAAVGRKLFF

v_call: TRBV6-5
d_call: NA
j_call: TRBJ1-2
clone_size: NA
cdr3_nt: TGTGCCAGCAGTTACGGGACGGGCTACACCTTC
cdr3_aa: CASSYGTGYTF

v_call: TRBV29-1
d_call: NA
j_call: TRBJ2-3
clone_size: NA
cdr3_nt: TGCAGCGTTGACGGCCTGCGGAGAGATACGCAGTATTTT
cdr3_aa: CSVDGLRRDTQYF

v_call: TRBV29-1
d_call: TRBD1
j_call: TRBJ2-7
clone_size: few
cdr3_nt: TGCAGCGTTATACAGGGGGCCTACGAGCAGTACTTC
cdr3_aa: CSVIQGAYEQYF

v_call: TRBV6-8
d_call: TRBD2
j_call: TRBJ2-2
clone_size: NA
cdr3_nt: TGTGCCAGCAGTTACCCCCCGCGGGGGGAAAACACCGGGGAGCTGTTTTTT
cdr3_aa: CASSYPPRGENTGELFF

v_call: TRBV5-1
d_call: TRBD2
j_call: TRBJ2-7
clone_size: NA
cdr3_nt: TGCGCCAGCAGCCCCACTGGGCGGGGGGGCTACGAGCAGTACTTC
cdr3_aa: CASSPTGRGGYEQYF

v_call: TRBV29-1
d_call: NA
j_call: TRBJ1-2
clone_size: NA
cdr3_nt: TGCAGCGTTATCCAGGGAGGTGGCTACACCTTC
cdr3_aa: CSVIQGGGYTF

v_call: TRBV13
d_call: NA
j_call: TRBJ2-7
clone_size: few
cdr3_nt: TGTGCCAGCAGCGGCTCCTACGAGCAGTACTTC
cdr3_aa: CASSGSYEQYF

v_call: TRBV7-9
d_call: TRBD2
j_call: TRBJ2-5
clone_size: few
cdr3_nt: TGTGCCAGCACGAGCGGGGGGTCTTTCCAAGAGACCCAGTACTTC
cdr3_aa: CASTSGGSFQETQYF

v_call: TRBV27
d_call: NA
j_call: TRBJ2-1
clone_size: once
cdr3_nt: TGTGCCAGCAGTTTTGGTGGGGGTGAGTTCTTC
cdr3_aa: CASSFGGGEFF

v_call: TRBV15
d_call: TRBD1
j_call: TRBJ2-6
clone_size: few
cdr3_nt: TGTGCCACCAGCCCACCGGGACAGGGACCCTCTGGGGCCAACGTCCTGACTTTC
cdr3_aa: CATSPPGQGPSGANVLTF

v_call: TRBV28
d_call: TRBD1
j_call: TRBJ2-1
clone_size: few
cdr3_nt: TGTGCCAGCAGTTCGAACAGGGGGGTCCGAGTACAGCAGTTCTTC
cdr3_aa: CASSSNRGVRVQQFF

v_call: TRBV30
d_call: NA
j_call: TRBJ2-3
clone_size: few
cdr3_nt: TGTGCCTGGAATGGTGGGGGTACGCAGTATTTT
cdr3_aa: CAWNGGGTQYF

v_call: TRBV6-5
d_call: NA
j_call: TRBJ2-2
clone_size: NA
cdr3_nt: TGTGCCAGCAGAGAGGGGTACGGGGAGCTGTTTTTT
cdr3_aa: CASREGYGELFF

v_call: TRBV18
d_call: NA
j_call: TRBJ2-7
clone_size: once
cdr3_nt: TGTGCCAGCTCACCACCGTATGGAGGCTACGAGCAGTACTTC
cdr3_aa: CASSPPYGGYEQYF

v_call: TRBV14
d_call: NA
j_call: TRBJ2-3
clone_size: NA
cdr3_nt: TGTGCCAGCAGCCAGGCGCGTTTTACAGGACAGTATTTT
cdr3_aa: CASSQARFTGQYF

v_call: TRBV4-2
d_call: NA
j_call: TRBJ1-1
clone_size: NA
cdr3_nt: TGTGCCAGCAGCGAAGAAACAGTGAACACTGAAGCTTTCTTT
cdr3_aa: CASSEETVNTEAFF